This TCR beta chain was obtained from a study of blood T cell repertoires in COVID-19 (dated by TCRdb to the early 2020s). In terms of the full investigation: Samples from collaborators originated in the United States, Italy and Spain and spanned both the acute and convalescent phases of COVID-19. Where HLA class I and class II types were available, the types were taken from metadata supplied by the sample provider, not from assay-based typing. The sample metadata nearly always contained a de-identified subject ID, COVID-19 status, age in years and sex. A freely available public database, intended as a resource for researchers studying the immune response to SARS-CoV-2, is where the repertoires were released. The samples were drawn from two sources: the first 160 participants of the ongoing ImmuneRACE study, and 1,200 or so subjects contributed by 6 global collaborators. The material from the prospective study consisted of cDNA or gDNA derived from T cells, B-cell-depleted T cells, or PBMCs. The dataset comprised deeply sampled blood TCRbeta repertoires from subjects exposed to, actively infected with, or recovered from COVID-19. What the authors observed across the whole study: Clinical and demographic metadata were provided uncurated, with the amount varying by source and participant.

V sheds 6 bases and J sheds 3 bases, leaving 20 bases between their ends. The germline V gene specifies SQVTM as CDR1 and ANQGSEA as CDR2. The CDR3 spans 15 residues, from the cysteine through the phenylalanine. CDR3 DNA is the only sequence kept; it has 45 bases, read in frame from the first base. As for this clone: The antigen it recognizes is unknown. Per-nucleotide qualities are absent, and no much larger clonotype sits a single base away.

Collaborating institutions collected whole blood in K2EDTA tubes following their own protocols. For TCRbeta analysis, collaborators shipped samples in one of three forms: frozen whole blood, isolated PBMCs, or DNA extracted from either of those sample types. TCRbeta CDR3 regions were amplified from genomic DNA using the immunoSEQ Assay, a bias-controlled multiplex PCR. The authors processed their data as follows. The number of nucleated cells in each sample was estimated by amplification of reference gene primers within the assay. Sequence reads were collapsed and filtered to measure the absolute abundance of every unique TCRbeta CDR3 rearrangement. For each sample, productive Simpson clonality was calculated as the square root of Simpson's diversity index across productive rearrangements. In its TCRdb copy, this immuneACCESS table keeps in-frame sequences only and misses some clones. Where compared with another copy, unresolved V genes explain less than half of these, and the others have no known cause. The V and J calls and clone size were taken over from that table, and D and trimming were inferred from the DNA. The sample table holds over 120,000 clones, of which approximately 84% were seen once. Approximately 3.9% of the sample rests with the top ten.

The sample comprised peripheral blood. The rearrangement joined TRBV29-1 to TRBJ1-1, with a weak D call of TRBD1 (5 bases match). The clonotype originates from a woman aged 55-69 years with acute or convalescent COVID-19. The CDR3 amino acid sequence is: CSVDNPRTHDTEAFF. The base sequence is TGCAGCGTCGACAACCCGAGGACACACGACACTGAAGCTTTCTTT.